A selection of T cell receptor beta chains follows, all from one sample in a study of blood T cell repertoires in COVID-19. The method was immunoSEQ multiplex PCR; TCRdb's version includes in-frame clones alone and lacks a portion of them. The repertoire holds 240,000 or so clones, with 81% as singletons. Sequencing was performed on peripheral blood. The receptor set was obtained from a woman older than 75 with COVID-19, enrolled during active disease. The CDR3 runs from the conserved cysteine through the conserved F or W. The order of the fields is clone size, D gene, V gene, J gene, CDR3 DNA, CDR3 protein. A D gene is named only where the DNA matches it firmly. Clone size is given for some rows only: seen once, a few or many times, or a class if the clone is expanded.

NA	NA	TRBV5-1	TRBJ1-4	TGCGCCAGCAGCGAAATCCCGCCTGTGCAGGGGACCTATGAAAAACTGTTTTTT	CASSEIPPVQGTYEKLFF
NA	NA	TRBV5-1	TRBJ1-1	TGCGCCAGCAGCTTGGCCAGTGGGAACACTGAAGCTTTCTTT	CASSLASGNTEAFF
NA	TRBD2	TRBV11-2	TRBJ2-1	TGTGCCAGCAGCTTAGTTGCGGGGGGCAATGAGCAGTTCTTC	CASSLVAGGNEQFF
NA	TRBD1	TRBV10-2	TRBJ1-1	TGCGCCAGCAGCCTACGGCCGACAGGGACTGAAGCTTTCTTT	CASSLRPTGTEAFF
once	NA	TRBV3-1/TRBV3-2	TRBJ1-1	TGTGCCAGCAGCTTCAGGGTTTCCAGCACTGAAGCTTTCTTT	CASSFRVSSTEAFF
NA	TRBD2	TRBV5-1	TRBJ2-1	TGCGCCAGCAGCTTGGGGACTAGCGGGGGAGAGCAGTTCTTC	CASSLGTSGGEQFF
NA	TRBD1	TRBV5-6	TRBJ1-1	TGTGCCAGCAGCTTGGCCGGGGACAGAGTGAACACTGAAGCTTTCTTT	CASSLAGDRVNTEAFF
NA	NA	TRBV7-9	TRBJ1-1	TGTGCCAGCAGCTTAGCCGTAGACAGAGAAGCTTTCTTT	CASSLAVDREAFF
NA	NA	TRBV3-1/TRBV3-2	TRBJ2-7	TGTGCCAGCAGCCAGGACAGCCTAGGGGCCTACGAGCAGTACTTC	CASSQDSLGAYEQYF
NA	NA	TRBV5-1	TRBJ2-1	TGCGCCAGCAGTTCTAGCTCGAGCTCCTACAATGAGCAGTTCTTC	CASSSSSSSYNEQFF
few	TRBD1	TRBV28	TRBJ1-1	TGTGCCAGCATAAGAGCCGGGACAGGGGGCCCTGAAGCTTTCTTT	CASIRAGTGGPEAFF
NA	NA	TRBV5-1	TRBJ1-5	TGCGCCAGCAGCTTAGAGGGCTTGGGAAGCAATCAGCCCCAGCATTTT	CASSLEGLGSNQPQHF
NA	TRBD1	TRBV3-1/TRBV3-2	TRBJ1-1	TGTGCCAGCAGCCTGGTCCCGGGACAGGGAATGAACACTGAAGCTTTCTTT	CASSLVPGQGMNTEAFF
NA	TRBD2	TRBV7-9	TRBJ2-5	TGTGCCAGCAGCTTAGCATCACTAGCGGGGGGGCCCAGAGAGACCCAGTACTTC	CASSLASLAGGPRETQYF
NA	TRBD1	TRBV28	TRBJ1-2	TGTGCCAGCAGTCGGGACAGCAACTATGGCTACACCTTC	CASSRDSNYGYTF
NA	TRBD2	TRBV10-3	TRBJ2-3	TGTGCCATCAAGGGCGGGGGAGGTACAGATACGCAGTATTTT	CAIKGGGGTDTQYF
NA	NA	TRBV3-1/TRBV3-2	TRBJ1-1	TGTGCCAGCAGCTTAGGGGGAGGGAGAACTGAAGCTTTCTTT	CASSLGGGRTEAFF
few	TRBD1	TRBV7-8	TRBJ1-2	TGTGCCAGCAGCGCAGACAGGGGACGTGGCTACACCTTC	CASSADRGRGYTF
NA	TRBD1	TRBV7-2	TRBJ1-5	TGTGCCAGCAGCCGGACAGGGGGCAGGGAGCCCCAGCATTTT	CASSRTGGREPQHF
once	NA	TRBV5-1	TRBJ2-1	TGCGCCAGCAGCTCCTCTGGACTCTCCAATGAGCAGTTCTTC	CASSSSGLSNEQFF
NA	TRBD1	TRBV7-2	TRBJ1-2	TGTGCCAGCAGCTTGGGGGACAGGGCTTACTATGGCTACACCTTC	CASSLGDRAYYGYTF
NA	TRBD2	TRBV6-5	TRBJ2-2	TGTGCCAGCAGATCCGGGGGGGTGAACACCGGGGAGCTGTTTTTT	CASRSGGVNTGELFF
NA	NA	TRBV6-5	TRBJ1-2	TGTGCCAGCAGTTCCGGGGGTTTTAACTATGGCTACACCTTC	CASSSGGFNYGYTF
few	TRBD1	TRBV5-1	TRBJ1-2	TGCGCCAGCAGCTTGGGGGGACAGTCGGCACCTGGCTACACCTTC	CASSLGGQSAPGYTF
NA	TRBD1	TRBV28	TRBJ1-6	TGTGCCAGCAGTTCTTCACAGGGGGCGGGATCACCCCTCCACTTT	CASSSSQGAGSPLHF
few	TRBD1	TRBV30	TRBJ1-2	TGTGCCTGGATTAGAGACAGGGGGTATGGCTACACCTTC	CAWIRDRGYGYTF
NA	TRBD1	TRBV4-2	TRBJ1-5	TGTGCCAGCAGCCAAGATCCCCTACAGGGGAGAGGCAATCAGCCCCAGCATTTT	CASSQDPLQGRGNQPQHF
NA	NA	TRBV2	TRBJ2-6	TGTGCCAGCAGAGTAAACCAGGCTGGGGCCAACGTCCTGACTTTC	CASRVNQAGANVLTF
NA	NA	TRBV6-5	TRBJ1-1	TGTGCCAGCAGTTTGAATTTGAGAAACACTGAAGCTTTCTTT	CASSLNLRNTEAFF
NA	NA	TRBV6-5	TRBJ1-5	TGTGCCAGCAGACCTCAGGGCTTGGGCAATCAGCCCCAGCATTTT	CASRPQGLGNQPQHF
NA	TRBD2	TRBV11-2	TRBJ2-2	TGTGCCAGCAGACCCGGGACTAGCGGGGTCGCCGGGGAGCTGTTTTTT	CASRPGTSGVAGELFF
NA	TRBD1	TRBV5-1	TRBJ2-7	TGCGCCAGCAGATCCGGGACAGGGAACTACGAGCAGTACTTC	CASRSGTGNYEQYF
once	NA	TRBV29-1	TRBJ2-3	TGCAGCGTGACTAAACTAGCCGGGGATACGCAGTATTTT	CSVTKLAGDTQYF
NA	TRBD1	TRBV25-1	TRBJ1-2	TGTGCCAGCAGTAAAACAGGGGGGAGCTATGGCTACACCTTC	CASSKTGGSYGYTF
NA	TRBD2	TRBV25-1	TRBJ2-7	TGTGCCAGCAGTGAATGGGAGACTAGCGGGAGGGATTACGAGCAGTACTTC	CASSEWETSGRDYEQYF
NA	NA	TRBV5-1	TRBJ2-3	TGCGCCAGCAGCCCGGGCCGACAGCGAGTCACAGATACGCAGTATTTT	CASSPGRQRVTDTQYF
NA	NA	TRBV5-6	TRBJ2-1	TGTGCCAGCACCGAAACAGGGATTTCCTACAATGAGCAGTTCTTC	CASTETGISYNEQFF
NA	NA	TRBV2	TRBJ2-7	TGTGCCAGCAGTGAGTTTGGCAGGGTATACGAGCAGTACTTC	CASSEFGRVYEQYF
NA	TRBD2	TRBV5-1	TRBJ2-3	TGCGCCAGCAGCCCGACTAGCGGGGGGGACGGTACGCAGTATTTT	CASSPTSGGDGTQYF
NA	NA	TRBV6-5	TRBJ2-5	TGTGCCAGCCATAGGCGGGCGGGGGCACAAGAGACCCAGTACTTC	CASHRRAGAQETQYF
NA	NA	TRBV3-1/TRBV3-2	TRBJ1-1	TGTGCCAGCAGCCTACCCAGGGGCACTGAAGCTTTCTTT	CASSLPRGTEAFF